Included here is one T cell receptor (beta chain) sequence, with context. The assay was immunoSEQ multiplex PCR, and TCRdb's table has in-frame clones only and misses some. Of fewer than 100,000 clones listed, roughly 84% are singletons. This sample was taken from a study of T cell responses to AZD1222 COVID-19 vaccine. Source: peripheral blood, taken on day 0 of AZD1222 vaccination. The origin of this receptor is an adult in good health.

The CDR3 sequence: CASSRVAGDYNEQFF. CDR3 bases: TGTGCCAGCTCCCGGGTGGCGGGAGATTACAATGAGCAGTTCTTC. The chain joins TRBV7-3 to TRBJ2-1, with 7 bases that match TRBD2. The CDR3 loop spans 15 amino acids. Germline-derived CDR1 and CDR2 are SGHTA and FQGTGA. J lost 4 bases, V lost 8 bases, and 11 bases had no gene match.